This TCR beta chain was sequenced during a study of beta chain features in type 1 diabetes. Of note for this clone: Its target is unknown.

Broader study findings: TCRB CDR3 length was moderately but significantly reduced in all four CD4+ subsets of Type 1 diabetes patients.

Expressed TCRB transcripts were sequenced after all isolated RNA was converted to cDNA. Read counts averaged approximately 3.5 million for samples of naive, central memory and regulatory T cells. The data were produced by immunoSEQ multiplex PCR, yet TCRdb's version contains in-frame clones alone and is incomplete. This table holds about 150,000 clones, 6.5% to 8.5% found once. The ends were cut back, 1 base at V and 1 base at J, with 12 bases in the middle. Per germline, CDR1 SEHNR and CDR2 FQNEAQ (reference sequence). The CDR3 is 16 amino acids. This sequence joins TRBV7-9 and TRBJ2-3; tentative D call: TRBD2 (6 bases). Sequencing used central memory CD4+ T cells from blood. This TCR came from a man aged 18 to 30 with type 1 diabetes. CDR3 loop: CASSLVFGGGTDTQYF. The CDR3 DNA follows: TGTGCCAGCAGCTTAGTTTTCGGGGGAGGCACAGATACGCAGTATTTT.